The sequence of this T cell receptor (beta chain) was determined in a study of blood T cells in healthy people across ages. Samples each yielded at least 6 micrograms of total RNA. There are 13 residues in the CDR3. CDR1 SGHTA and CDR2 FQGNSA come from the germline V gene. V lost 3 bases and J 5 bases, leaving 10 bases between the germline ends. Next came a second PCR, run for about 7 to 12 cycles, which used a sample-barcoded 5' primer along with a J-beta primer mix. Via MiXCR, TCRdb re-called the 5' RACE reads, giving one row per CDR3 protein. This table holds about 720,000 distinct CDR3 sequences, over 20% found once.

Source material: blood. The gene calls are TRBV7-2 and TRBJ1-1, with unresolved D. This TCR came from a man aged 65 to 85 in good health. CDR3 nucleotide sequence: TGTGCCAGCAGCTTCGTCCGGGAAACTGAAGCTTTCTTT. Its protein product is CASSFVRETEAFF.